The clone carrying this T cell receptor beta chain was detected ten times or more. What it binds is not known. Participants with hyperthyroidism, aged 18 to 65, were newly diagnosed with under 2 months' duration. Pregnancy or lactation, uncontrolled infections and other autoimmune diseases were grounds for excluding patients. The data were taken from a study of Graves' ophthalmopathy and Graves' hyperthyroidism. Study-wide results and caveats: Blood also harbored most expanded thyroid clonotypes above 0.001 frequency. Sensitivity of approximately 88% and specificity of less than 82% were achieved when a 13-signature model separated ophthalmopathy from stable hyperthyroidism.

The trim removed 8 bases at V and 8 bases at J, leaving 8 bases unmatched. From germline, CDR1 is ENHRY and CDR2 SYGVKD. This CDR3 is built from 12 residues. RNA transcripts were the template, and TCR beta CDR3 regions were amplified from them. An initial RT-PCR round employing HTBI primers preceded a second-round multiplex PCR. In TCRdb, the multiplex PCR reads were re-called with MiXCR into one record per CDR3 protein. The table shows more than 1,000,000 distinct CDR3 sequences, with about 40% occurring only once. The TCR originated in an adult man with Graves' hyperthyroidism. The specimen sequenced was peripheral blood or thyroid tissue (not recorded which). The chain carries TRBV10-3 and TRBJ1-2; 7 bases align to TRBD1. CDR3 residues: CAIRDQGVGYTF. In DNA form, the CDR3 reads TGTGCCATCCGGGACCAGGGGGTAGGCTACACCTTC.